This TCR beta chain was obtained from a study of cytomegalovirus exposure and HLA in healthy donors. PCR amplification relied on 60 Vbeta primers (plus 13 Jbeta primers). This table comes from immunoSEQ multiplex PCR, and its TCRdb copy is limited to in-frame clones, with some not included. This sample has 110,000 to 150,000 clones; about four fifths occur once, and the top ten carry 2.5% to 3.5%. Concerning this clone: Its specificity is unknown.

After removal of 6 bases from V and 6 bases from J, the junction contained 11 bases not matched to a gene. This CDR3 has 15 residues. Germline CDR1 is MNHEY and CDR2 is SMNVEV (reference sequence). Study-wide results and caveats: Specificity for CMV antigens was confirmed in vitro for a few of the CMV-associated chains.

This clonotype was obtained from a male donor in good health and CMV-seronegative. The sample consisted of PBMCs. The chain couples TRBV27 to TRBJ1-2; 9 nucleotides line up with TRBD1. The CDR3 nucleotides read TGTGCCAGCAGCCCCGACGGACAGGGGTTTCATGGCTACACCTTC. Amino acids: CASSPDGQGFHGYTF.